The 2 T cell receptor beta chains given below trace back to one sample, sequenced in a study of T cell repertoires in cytomegalovirus infection. One entry per CDR3 protein results from TCRdb running MiXCR on the reads. Of some 160,000 distinct CDR3 sequences in the sample, more than 15% were seen once. Sequencing was performed on CD8+ T cells from PBMCs. The receptor set was obtained from a human donor in good health (CMV status not recorded). Some clones in this sample may be carry-over from other donors' samples.

The gene calls are TRBV27 and TRBJ2-1, with TRBD2 identical over 13 bases. The germline gives CDR1 MNHEY, CDR2 SMNVEV (reference sequence). V gave up 0 bases and J gave up 8 bases; unmatched junction bases: 4. CDR3 length equals 16 residues. The CDR3 is CASSLSPGLAGHEQFF. In DNA, the CDR3 is TGTGCCAGCAGTTTATCCCCGGGACTAGCGGGGCATGAGCAGTTCTTC.

A few counts support this clonotype. This sequence joins TRBV7-8 and TRBJ2-2; D perhaps matches TRBD1 (6 bases). The ends were cut back, 1 base at V and 0 bases at J, with 24 bases in the middle. The V gene's germline CDR1 is SGHVS and CDR2 FQNEAQ. The CDR3 spans 21 residues. The CDR3 spells CASSLGYRVEPGHTNTGELFF. The CDR3 region has the DNA TGTGCCAGCAGCTTAGGGTACAGAGTGGAGCCGGGACATACGAACACCGGGGAGCTGTTTTTT.